This record concerns one T cell receptor (beta chain) sequence. These data originate in a study of blood T cell repertoires in COVID-19. About the research overall: T cells, B-cell-depleted T cells, or PBMCs supplied cDNA or gDNA.

Assay: immunoSEQ multiplex PCR; the TCRdb copy retains only in-frame clones and omits some. The sample has around 250,000 clones; about 84% are singletons. Material for sequencing was peripheral blood. The sequence derives from a woman aged 80 or older with COVID-19, enrolled during active disease.

The CDR3 sequence is CSASPGGRTYEQYF. The CDR3 nucleotides are TGCAGTGCTAGTCCCGGGGGGCGAACCTACGAGCAGTACTTC. This chain uses TRBV20-1 with TRBJ2-7; a weak D match, TRBD2 (7 bases). The CDR3 spans 14 residues. The germline V gene has CDR1 DFQATT and CDR2 SNEGSKA (reference sequence). V was trimmed by 3 bases and J by 2 bases, leaving 14 bases between them.